Sequencing of this T cell receptor beta chain was carried out in a study of shared clonotypes between healthy human individuals (dated by TCRdb to about 2020). Background for the entire study: The cohort included three men and a couple of women between 18 and 49 years of age. Per donor, leukapheresis produced somewhere between about 0.94 and 10 billion PBMCs. To estimate repertoire size and how much clonotype sharing occurs between individuals, the study deeply sequenced the blood TCR repertoires of five healthy adults. For each donor, CD4 naive and CD4 memory were each given three plates, CD8 naive was given two plates, and CD8 memory was given one plate. To increase sequencing depth and limit assay-specific biases, TCR repertoire library preparation and sequencing were carried out by different laboratories using diverse techniques.

TCR CDR3 regions were amplified from genomic DNA by multiplex PCR using the deep immunoSEQ assay. Extracted genomic DNA from each cell subset was spread evenly across all wells of several immunoSEQ 96-well plates, with each plate serving as a replicate. For sorted subsets, 200 to 250 ng genomic DNA, equal to some 30,000 T cell genomes, was loaded into each replicate PCR. Purified libraries were quantified with a Qubit 3.0 fluorometer, sized on a Bioanalyzer 2100, and re-quantified with the KAPA Library Quantification kit. A separate single-read 150-cycle Illumina NextSeq 550 flow cell was used to sequence each immunoSEQ 96-well plate. The paper's data handling went like this. Because the immunoSEQ output included only junctional sequences and no quality scores, the filtering could not be the same as the filtering used for full-length reads. To assign V/J genes and CDR3, sequences were annotated against IMGT germline references using PyIR, a Python wrapper for IgBLAST v1.9. Reads with weak V/J assignments (E-value above 1e-6), missing CDR3, stop codons, out-of-frame junctions, or ambiguous translated residues were removed. V3J clonotypes were defined as sequences sharing the same inferred V gene, J gene, and CDR3 amino acid sequence. Percentage overlap between repertoires was computed as shared unique clonotypes divided by the size of the smaller repertoire. RTK rarefaction, the Chao1 estimator, and Recon v2.1 estimates of unobserved clonotypes were used to assess repertoire richness. Generation probabilities were computed with OLGA for all TCRbeta clonotypes obtained by the gDNA method from several donors. TCRdb limited this immuneACCESS table to in-frame rearrangements with V and J called. A share of clones is missing; checked studies link under half to unresolved V genes, and the rest is unexplained. Clone size and the V and J calls come from that table; the DNA yielded D and trimming. Recorded for this sample are just over 2,000,000 clones; roughly 94% of them occurred a single time. Approximately 0.13% of the sample lies in the top ten.

This clone was observed a few times. The target of this receptor is not known. Per-base quality was not reported, and no clone a single base away is much larger than it. Broader findings and caveats from the paper: Pairwise subsampling indicated that sequencing depth was expected to affect the degree of clonotype sharing among donors. Rarefaction of sorted-subset datasets indicated incomplete sequencing despite the large sequencing depth. About 5% of naive CD4, 3.5% of naive CD8, approximately 2% of memory CD4, and 0.35% to 0.5% of memory CD8 clonotypes were shared across a few donors. Compared with non-shared clonotypes, the clonotypes found in all four sorted-subset donors had higher generation probabilities. Naive subsets generally had larger estimated clonotype richness than memory subsets. Sampling was restricted to blood, and TCR repertoires in tissue are likely to differ from TCR repertoires in blood. The small number of donors limited the genetic and exposure-history diversity represented.

The donors were healthy, HIV-negative adults who had no recently reported acute infections or vaccinations. Only Caucasian adults living in Nashville, Tennessee, USA were represented among the donors. CD4+ T cells were enriched through magnetic negative selection, after which naive cells were positively selected on CD45RA and the remaining negative fraction served as the memory subset. Blood was collected by leukapheresis, and PBMCs were isolated by Ficoll-Histopaque density gradient centrifugation and then cryopreserved in liquid nitrogen vapor phase. Analytical flow cytometry was used to check the purity and quantity of each magnetically sorted T cell population. Genomic DNA was isolated from every sorted fraction and measured by UV absorbance on a Nanodrop 2000c. V has 2 bases trimmed and J has 3 bases trimmed; junction bases matching no gene number 8. The CDR3 goes from the cysteine to the phenylalanine over 16 residues. Just CDR3 DNA is preserved here, 48 bases in frame from base 1. The germline V gene supplies CDR1 KGHSH and CDR2 LQKENI.

The source material was naive CD4+ T cells sorted from blood. The intended sense of this specimen's cell subset or site label: CD45RA+ positively selected. This chain is built from TRBV18 and TRBJ1-2, with TRBD1 identical over 8 junction bases. The origin of this receptor is a man younger than 35 in good health. The base sequence is TGTGCCAGCTCACCAACGGGGACAGGACCTCACTATGGCTACACCTTC. It translates as CASSPTGTGPHYGYTF.